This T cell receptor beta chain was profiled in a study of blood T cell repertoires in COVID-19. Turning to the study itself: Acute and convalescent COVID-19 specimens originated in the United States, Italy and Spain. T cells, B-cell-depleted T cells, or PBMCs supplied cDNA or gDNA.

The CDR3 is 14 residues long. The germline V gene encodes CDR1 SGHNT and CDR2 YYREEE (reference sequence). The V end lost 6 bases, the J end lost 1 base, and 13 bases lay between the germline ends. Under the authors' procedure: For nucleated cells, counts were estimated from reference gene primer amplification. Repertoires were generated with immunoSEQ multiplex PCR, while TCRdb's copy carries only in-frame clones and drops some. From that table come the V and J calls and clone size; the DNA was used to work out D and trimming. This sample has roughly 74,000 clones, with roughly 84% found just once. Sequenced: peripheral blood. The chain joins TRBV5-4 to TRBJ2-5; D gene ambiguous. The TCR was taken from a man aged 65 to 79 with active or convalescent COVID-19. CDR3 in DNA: TGTGCCAGCACCTCGGCGCGGAGCCAAGAGACCCAGTACTTC. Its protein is CASTSARSQETQYF.